This T cell receptor beta chain was documented in a study of blood T cell repertoires in COVID-19. Looking at the study overall: Samples came from the United States, Italy and Spain, spanning acute and convalescent COVID-19. PBMCs, B-cell-depleted T cells, or T cells were the source of the cDNA or gDNA that made up the material.

In the original analysis: Reference gene primer amplification gave nucleated cell count estimates. The repertoire was sequenced with immunoSEQ multiplex PCR; TCRdb's copy has only in-frame clones and lacks some. That table is the source of V, J and clone size, and D and trimming were worked out from the DNA. The sample consists of 110,000 or so clones, about 85% of them appearing once. CDR3 length: 14 residues. Germline V gene data show CDR1 as LNHDA and CDR2 as SQIVND (reference sequence). Trimming took off 7 bases at V and 7 bases at J, with 19 bases between the two ends. V usage is TRBV19 and J usage is TRBJ1-2; weak D call: TRBD1 (5 bases). The specimen sequenced was peripheral blood. The receptor comes from a man aged 55 to 70 with acute or convalescent COVID-19. Written as DNA, the CDR3 is TGTGCCAGTACCCCCGAATTTTCGGGGGGTGGCTACACCTTC. Protein product: CASTPEFSGGGYTF.